One and the same sample provided the 18 T cell receptor beta chains below, sequenced in a study of radiotherapy plus CTLA-4 blockade in lung cancer. Profiled with immunoSEQ multiplex PCR; TCRdb holds only in-frame clones, not every one. Of some 110,000 clones in the sample, approximately 84% were seen once. The sample was peripheral blood, taken from a patient treated with radiotherapy plus ipilimumab. These receptor sequences come from a human donor with non-small cell lung cancer who had a partial response to radiotherapy plus ipilimumab.

The rearrangement links TRBV18 to TRBJ1-4, with a weak D call TRBD1 (6 bases). There are 16 residues in the CDR3. Trimming pared 2 bases from V and 0 bases from J, leaving 10 bases between. Germline CDR1 KGHSH, CDR2 LQKENI. In nucleotides, the CDR3 is TGTGCCAGCTCACCAACAGGGCTTGCAACTAATGAAAAACTGTTTTTT. Encoded protein: CASSPTGLATNEKLFF.

This chain joins TRBV7-2 and TRBJ1-2, with D unclear. V was cut by 5 bases and J by 4 bases, with 5 bases left in between. The CDR3 has 11 amino acids. CDR1 is SGHTA and CDR2 is FQGNSA in the germline V gene. CDR3 region: CASSTGYGYTF. DNA of the CDR3: TGTGCCAGCAGCACGGGCTATGGCTACACCTTC.

The chain combines TRBV5-6 with TRBJ1-5; the D is unclear. The germline CDR1 and CDR2 sequences are SGHDT and YYEEEE. Trimming cost V 4 bases and J 4 bases, with 9 bases left between them. This CDR3 has 13 residues. The CDR3: CASSARSNQPQHF. CDR3 DNA: TGTGCCAGCAGCGCCCGGTCGAATCAGCCCCAGCATTTT.

As regards this clone: One end of the junction is discordant with germline, which a read error may explain. This chain joins TRBV7-7 and TRBJ2-4; 16 positions agree with TRBD2. Germline CDR1 and CDR2: SSHAT and FNYEAQ (reference sequence). CDR3 length equals 18 residues. The CDR3 is CASSPGLAGGLGKNIQYF. The CDR3 bases are TGTGCTAGCAGTCCGGGACTAGCGGGAGGGCTTGGCAAAAACATTCAGTACTTC.

V gene TRBV10-2 combines with J gene TRBJ2-3, with 13 bases identical to TRBD2. The V gene's germline CDR1 is WSHSY and CDR2 SAAADI. The CDR3 consists of 17 residues. Trimming took 3 bases from V and 4 from J; bases not matched to a gene: 7. In DNA, the CDR3 is TGCGCCAGCAGTGATTGGACTAGCGGGAGAATGTCAGATACGCAGTATTTT. It yields the protein CASSDWTSGRMSDTQYF.

This clone occurred once. The chain links TRBV5-3 to TRBJ1-1; D gene ambiguous. TRBV5-3 is an open reading frame, and its role is uncertain. The CDR3 consists of 16 residues. Between the trimmed V and J ends, which lost 4 bases and 3 bases, there was a span of 19 bases. CDR3 sequence: CARSRGKAREYTEAFF. CDR3 in DNA: TGTGCCAGAAGCCGCGGGAAGGCCCGAGAGTACACTGAAGCTTTCTTT.

This clone was counted once. The rearrangement uses TRBV7-2 and TRBJ2-2, with unresolved D. V was clipped by 1 base and J by 6 bases, with 9 bases between them. CDR3 length: 14 residues. Germline CDR1 and CDR2: SGHTA and FQGNSA. Here the CDR3 reads CASSLVVVPGELFF. For the CDR3, the DNA is TGTGCCAGCAGCTTAGTAGTAGTTCCCGGGGAGCTGTTTTTT.

The chain uses TRBV9 and TRBJ1-1; D gene unclear. Germline CDR1 reads SGDLS; CDR2 reads YYNGEE. Trimming cost V 2 bases and J 4 bases, with 15 bases left between them. This CDR3 region has 15 residues. CDR3 sequence (DNA): TGTGCCAGCAGCGTTCAAGGCTCATCGGGCACTGAAGCTTTCTTT. Translated, it gives CASSVQGSSGTEAFF.

The V gene is TRBV5-1, the J gene TRBJ2-4; the match to TRBD1 covers 7 bases. V was clipped by 4 bases and J by 4 bases; unmatched bases: 11. Germline V gives CDR1 SGHRS, CDR2 YFSETQ. This CDR3 spans 16 amino acids. CDR3 DNA: TGCGCCAGCAGCCCGGGGACAGAAGAAATAAAAAACATTCAGTACTTC. This codes for CASSPGTEEIKNIQYF.

The chain employs TRBV30 and TRBJ2-5, with TRBD2 matching over 7 bases. Germline CDR1 reads GTSNPN; CDR2 reads SVGIG (reference sequence). The CDR3 runs 12 residues. The ends lost 3 bases at V and 7 bases at J; junction bases unmatched: 5. CDR3 protein: CAWRAPGGTQYF. The CDR3 nucleotides are TGTGCCTGGAGAGCCCCGGGGGGGACCCAGTACTTC.

This clone was seen just once. This chain uses TRBV28 with TRBJ1-1; 8 bases line up with TRBD1. This CDR3 region has 12 residues. Germline CDR1 is MDHEN and CDR2 is SYDVKM. The V and J ends lost 10 bases and 1 base, in that order; junction bases with no gene match: 2. The CDR3 is CATGQGNTEAFF. DNA of the CDR3: TGTGCCACCGGACAGGGGAACACTGAAGCTTTCTTT. Combining the CDR3 with reference TRBV28 and TRBJ1-1 gives the whole variable domain DVKVTQSSRYLVKRTGEKVFLECVQDMDHENMFWYRQDPGLGLRLIYFSYDVKMKEKGDIPEGYSVSREKKERFSLILESASTNQTSMYLCATGQGNTEAFFGQGTRLTVV.

This sequence joins TRBV19 and TRBJ2-1; 10 nucleotides match TRBD1. CDR3 length: 15 residues. Germline trimming cut 10 bases from V and 4 bases from J; bases unmatched to any gene: 10. Germline CDR1 is LNHDA and CDR2 is SQIVND (reference sequence). The CDR3 region is CATNPGTGAYNEQFF. In nucleotides, the CDR3 is TGTGCCACTAACCCCGGGACAGGGGCTTACAATGAGCAGTTCTTC.

This chain joins TRBV18 and TRBJ1-1; 9 nucleotides line up with TRBD1. The CDR3 is made up of 17 amino acids. Germline CDR1 KGHSH, CDR2 LQKENI. J lost 6 bases, V lost 3 bases, and 14 bases had no gene match. The CDR3 nucleotides read TGTGCCAGCTCACCTAGTCGTAGGACAGGGGCACCACCTGAAGCTTTCTTT. It codes for CASSPSRRTGAPPEAFF.

The chain combines TRBV19 with TRBJ1-1; TRBD1 is a possible D gene (6 bases). V lost 3 bases and J 3 bases, leaving 8 bases between the germline ends. CDR1 and CDR2 from the germline V gene are LNHDA and SQIVND (reference sequence). This CDR3 has 13 residues. The CDR3 reads CASSIKGDTEAFF. The CDR3 region has the DNA TGTGCCAGTAGTATTAAGGGGGACACTGAAGCTTTCTTT.

The V gene is TRBV29-1, the J gene TRBJ2-1; D perhaps matches TRBD2 (5 bases). Germline lookup yields CDR1 SQVTM and CDR2 ANQGSEA. The CDR3 is 14 amino acids. Deletions cut 3 bases from V and 2 bases from J, with 11 bases between. The CDR3 DNA sequence: TGCAGCGTTGAGCATAAACTAGCCTACAATGAGCAGTTCTTC. It yields the protein CSVEHKLAYNEQFF.

This clone was seen once. V usage is TRBV2 and J usage is TRBJ2-7; 8 bases are a match to TRBD1. CDR3 length equals 11 residues. Looked up from germline, CDR1 is SNHLY and CDR2 is FYNNEI. In nucleotides, the CDR3 is TGTGCCAGCAGTGCCGGGACAGGTACCTTCGTC. Amino acids: CASSAGTGTFV.

The chain combines TRBV14 with TRBJ1-1, with 7 bases aligning to TRBD1. V trimming: 4 bases; J trimming: 11 bases; junction bases outside the gene matches: 7. Germline values: CDR1 SGHDN, CDR2 FVKESK. The CDR3 runs 12 residues. Here the CDR3 reads CASSLQTGSAFF. The CDR3 DNA sequence: TGTGCCAGCAGCCTACAGACAGGGTCGGCTTTCTTT. The variable domain in full, completed from reference TRBV14 and TRBJ1-1, reads EAGVTQFPSHSVIEKGQTVTLRCDPISGHDNLYWYRRVMGKEIKFLLHFVKESKQDESGMPNNRFLAERTGGTYSTLKVQPAELEDSGVYFCASSLQTGSAFFGQGTRLTVV.

This clone was picked up one time. This sequence joins TRBV30 and TRBJ2-3; D remains unclear. CDR1 GTSNPN and CDR2 SVGIG come from the germline V gene (reference sequence). The CDR3 is made up of 12 amino acids. Trimming removed 4 bases at V and 3 bases at J, with 8 bases between. The CDR3 is CAWNADTDTQYF. The CDR3 nucleotides read TGTGCCTGGAATGCGGATACAGATACGCAGTATTTT. The whole variable domain, remainder taken from reference TRBV30 and TRBJ2-3, is SQTIHQWPATLVQPVGSPLSLECTVEGTSNPNLYWYRQAAGRGLQLLFYSVGIGQISSEVPQNLSASRPQDRQFILSSKKLLLSDSGFYLCAWNADTDTQYFGPGTRLTVL.